These T cell receptor beta chains were read from a single sample in a study of blood T cell repertoires in COVID-19. The data were produced by immunoSEQ multiplex PCR, yet TCRdb's version contains in-frame clones alone and is incomplete. The data contain 100,000 to 120,000 clones, 88% of them singletons. Sequencing was done on a sample of peripheral blood. The receptors originated from a human donor in a cohort sampled during active COVID-19. The CDR3 runs from the conserved cysteine through the conserved F or W. A D gene is named only where the DNA matches it firmly. Part of the rows lack a size; the others show once, few, many or a class for expanded clones.

>-|TRBV5-1|TRBJ2-5|-
CASKADRSQETQYF
TGCGCCAGCAAGGCCGACAGATCTCAAGAGACCCAGTACTTC
>-|TRBV19|TRBJ2-3|-
CASSPLPSEGRQTQYF
TGTGCCAGTAGTCCTCTCCCGAGCGAGGGGAGGCAAACGCAGTATTTT
>-|TRBV28|TRBJ1-2|-
CASGGQPGVYGYTF
TGTGCCAGCGGAGGACAGCCTGGGGTCTATGGCTACACCTTC
>-|TRBV11-3|TRBJ2-7|TRBD2
CASSEGLGSSYEQYF
TGTGCCAGCAGCGAGGGACTAGGGTCTTCCTACGAGCAGTACTTC
>-|TRBV27|TRBJ1-1|-
CASSRGEGTTEAFF
TGTGCCAGCAGTCGAGGCGAAGGTACCACTGAAGCTTTCTTT
>-|TRBV3-1/TRBV3-2|TRBJ1-4|-
CASSQDWGPNEKLFF
TGTGCCAGCAGCCAAGACTGGGGCCCCAATGAAAAACTGTTTTTT
>-|TRBV28|TRBJ1-2|TRBD1
CASSSPGTGGDYGYTF
TGTGCCAGCAGTTCACCCGGGACAGGGGGCGACTATGGCTACACCTTC
>-|TRBV2|TRBJ2-1|TRBD2
CASRTPGLAGDNNEQFF
TGTGCCAGCAGGACCCCGGGACTAGCGGGAGATAACAATGAGCAGTTCTTC
>-|TRBV3-1/TRBV3-2|TRBJ2-7|-
CASSQVASRREQYF
TGTGCCAGCAGCCAAGTGGCGTCCCGCAGGGAGCAGTACTTC
>-|TRBV5-1|TRBJ2-5|TRBD1
CASSLAGQGGGETQYF
TGCGCCAGCAGCTTGGCGGGACAGGGCGGAGGGGAGACCCAGTACTTC
>-|TRBV12-3/TRBV12-4|TRBJ2-4|-
CASSSNGNIQYF
TGTGCCAGCAGTTCCAACGGAAACATTCAGTACTTC
>-|TRBV20-1|TRBJ2-7|TRBD2
CSASTSGSSYEQYF
TGCAGTGCTAGTACTAGCGGGAGCTCCTACGAGCAGTACTTC
>-|TRBV19|TRBJ1-1|-
CASSMSGNTEAFF
TGTGCCAGTAGTATGTCCGGGAACACTGAAGCTTTCTTT
>once|TRBV7-2|TRBJ2-3|-
CASSQDYLSTDTQYF
TGTGCCAGCAGTCAAGACTACCTAAGCACAGATACGCAGTATTTT
>-|TRBV19|TRBJ2-1|-
CASSLSGVGEQFF
TGTGCCAGTAGTCTGTCAGGTGTGGGTGAGCAGTTCTTC
>-|TRBV18|TRBJ2-7|TRBD2
CASSPGLGLAGLDEQYF
TGTGCCAGCTCACCAGGGTTGGGGCTAGCGGGATTGGACGAGCAGTACTTC
>-|TRBV11-2|TRBJ1-4|-
CASSLAWFTSEKLFF
TGTGCCAGCAGCTTAGCGTGGTTTACTTCGGAAAAACTGTTTTTT
>-|TRBV15|TRBJ1-6|-
CATSRGLQGGRSPLHF
TGTGCCACCAGCAGAGGGCTACAGGGCGGACGGTCACCCCTCCACTTT
>-|TRBV15|TRBJ2-7|TRBD1
CATSRVAGGNEQYF
TGTGCCACCAGCAGAGTGGCAGGGGGTAACGAGCAGTACTTC
>few|TRBV29-1|TRBJ1-2|TRBD1
CSAGTGNGYTF
TGCAGTGCCGGGACAGGGAATGGCTACACCTTC
>-|TRBV5-1|TRBJ1-3|TRBD1
CASSRGQGGSGNTIYF
TGCGCCAGCAGCCGGGGACAGGGCGGGTCTGGAAACACCATATATTTT
>-|TRBV6-5|TRBJ2-7|-
CASSYSAQGNYEQYF
TGTGCCAGCAGTTACTCGGCCCAGGGGAACTACGAGCAGTACTTC
>-|TRBV5-6|TRBJ1-1|TRBD1
CASTPGGYTEAFF
TGTGCCAGCACCCCAGGGGGGTACACTGAAGCTTTCTTT
>-|TRBV19|TRBJ1-3|-
CASTRGYSGNTIYF
TGTGCCAGTACCCGGGGGTACTCTGGAAACACCATATATTTT
>-|TRBV19|TRBJ2-2|TRBD2
CASSRSGTRVPGELFF
TGTGCCAGTAGTAGGTCCGGGACTAGGGTCCCCGGGGAGCTGTTTTTT
>-|TRBV4-1|TRBJ2-3|TRBD2
CASSQRLAGDGRVSTDTQYF
TGCGCCAGCAGCCAACGGCTAGCGGGAGACGGAAGGGTTAGCACAGATACGCAGTATTTT
>-|TRBV6-5|TRBJ2-3|TRBD1
CASGTGDLTTDTQYF
TGTGCCAGCGGGACAGGGGACCTGACCACAGATACGCAGTATTTT
>-|TRBV19|TRBJ2-3|TRBD2
CASSRIGFQGLAGGRPTDTQYF
TGTGCCAGTAGTAGGATCGGTTTTCAGGGACTAGCGGGGGGTCGACCCACAGATACGCAGTATTTT
>few|TRBV7-9|TRBJ1-6|TRBD1
CASSFRGTGDSPLHF
TGTGCCAGCAGTTTCCGTGGGACAGGAGATTCACCCCTCCACTTT
>-|TRBV28|TRBJ1-2|-
CASSQQLNYGYTF
TGTGCCAGCAGTCAACAGCTAAACTATGGCTACACCTTC
>few|TRBV5-1|TRBJ2-1|-
CASSTEVLNEQFF
TGCGCCAGCAGCACGGAGGTTTTGAATGAGCAGTTCTTC
>-|TRBV6-1|TRBJ1-1|-
CASSGARGNLPHTEAFF
TGTGCCAGCAGTGGGGCCAGGGGAAATCTCCCTCACACTGAAGCTTTCTTT
>few|TRBV4-2|TRBJ1-6|TRBD1
CASSQGQGFSNSPLHF
TGTGCCAGCAGCCAAGGACAGGGATTTTCTAATTCACCCCTCCACTTT
>-|TRBV23-1|TRBJ2-7|TRBD1
CASSPTGTGYIEQYF
TGCGCCAGCAGCCCTACCGGGACAGGGTATATCGAGCAGTACTTC
>-|TRBV19|TRBJ2-1|TRBD1
CASSIDRDRGHDDEQFF
TGTGCCAGTAGTATAGACCGGGACAGGGGCCATGACGATGAGCAGTTCTTC
>-|TRBV6-4|TRBJ1-1|-
CASAHRENTEAFF
TGTGCCAGTGCTCACAGAGAGAACACTGAAGCTTTCTTT
>-|TRBV24-1|TRBJ1-1|-
CATSDFIGSSGAFF
TGTGCCACCAGTGATTTCATCGGGAGTAGTGGAGCTTTCTTT
>-|TRBV29-1|TRBJ2-7|-
CSVAGEVEQYF
TGCAGCGTAGCAGGGGAAGTGGAGCAGTACTTC
>-|TRBV12-3/TRBV12-4|TRBJ1-6|-
CASRWTVQSPLHF
TGTGCCAGCAGGTGGACAGTTCAGTCACCCCTCCACTTT
>-|TRBV27|TRBJ1-2|-
CASSLTYRDPSYGYTF
TGTGCCAGCAGTTTAACCTACAGGGATCCCAGCTATGGCTACACCTTC
>few|TRBV21-1|TRBJ1-3|-
CASSKEKGQGSAGNTIYF
TGTGCCAGCAGCAAAGAGAAAGGACAGGGGAGTGCAGGAAACACCATATATTTT